Listed below are T cell receptor beta chains from one sample, sequenced in a study of CD8+ T cells in alopecia areata. Profiling relied on immunoSEQ multiplex PCR, and the TCRdb table lists in-frame clones only, not all of them. The repertoire holds 110,000 or so clones, with roughly 60% as singletons. Sequenced here: CD8+ T cells sorted from blood, sampled at week 4, from a patient treated with tofacitinib. The receptors were sampled from a human donor with alopecia areata. Both conserved end residues are part of each CDR3. D genes are given only for firm matches. A clone size is listed for some rows: how often the clone was seen (once, few, many), or a class if it is expanded.

j_call,clone_size,v_call,d_call,cdr3_nt,cdr3_aa
TRBJ2-5,-,TRBV10-3,-,TGTGCCATCAGTGACTCGGGACCGCTTCAAGAGACCCAGTACTTC,CAISDSGPLQETQYF
TRBJ2-3,-,TRBV29-1,-,TGCAGCGTAGGGCTAGCGTGGCAGTATTTT,CSVGLAWQYF
TRBJ2-1,-,TRBV30,TRBD2,TGTGCCTGGAGTGCCGGGACTAGCGTTTCGTATGAGCAGTTCTTC,CAWSAGTSVSYEQFF
TRBJ1-1,-,TRBV5-6,-,TGTGCCAGCACCCCTCCCCCCATAACGAACACTGAAGCTTTCTTT,CASTPPPITNTEAFF
TRBJ2-5,few,TRBV30,TRBD2,TGTGCCTGGGACGATAGCGGGGGGGAAGGGGAGACCCAGTACTTC,CAWDDSGGEGETQYF
TRBJ2-3,-,TRBV10-3,-,TGTGCCATCGACCGGACACTAGGAAGCACAGATACGCAGTATTTT,CAIDRTLGSTDTQYF
TRBJ2-7,few,TRBV29-1,-,TGCAGCGTTGATAGCTCCTACGAGCAGTACTTC,CSVDSSYEQYF
TRBJ1-5,once,TRBV30,-,TGTGCCTGGACAGGGATGGGCTATAGCAATCAGCCCCAGCATTTT,CAWTGMGYSNQPQHF
TRBJ2-7,once,TRBV2,-,TGTGCCAGCAGTGAAAAGGGGGGCGAGAACGAGCAGTACTTC,CASSEKGGENEQYF
TRBJ2-4,few,TRBV29-1,-,TGCAGCGTTGGGACCCTAAACAAAAACATTCAGTACTTC,CSVGTLNKNIQYF
TRBJ1-2,-,TRBV11-2,-,TGTGCCAGCAGCTTAGCAGGGACGGACTATGGCTACACCTTC,CASSLAGTDYGYTF
TRBJ1-2,once,TRBV5-4,-,TGTGCCAGCAGACCCGACAGCTATGGCTACACCTTC,CASRPDSYGYTF
TRBJ2-5,-,TRBV7-9,-,TGTGCCAGCAGCTTCAGGACAACTCAAGAGACCCAGTACTTC,CASSFRTTQETQYF
TRBJ2-5,few,TRBV2,TRBD2,TGTGCCACCCAGCCAACACTAGCGGGACAAGAGACCCAGTACTTC,CATQPTLAGQETQYF
TRBJ2-7,few,TRBV30,TRBD1,TGTGCCTGGAGTAGCGACAGGGGCGAGCAGTACTTC,CAWSSDRGEQYF